The clone carrying this T cell receptor beta chain was detected ten times or more. Its antigen is unidentified. TCR beta libraries were made by quantitative 5'-RACE with molecular barcodes. From the 5' RACE reads, TCRdb called clonotypes with MiXCR, one entry per CDR3 protein. The table has some 800,000 distinct CDR3 sequences, 10% to 15% seen once. This entry comes from a study of CD8 T cells in ankylosing spondylitis. The CDR3 loop spans 14 amino acids. Looked up from germline, CDR1 is SQVTM and CDR2 is ANQGSEA. V was clipped by 7 bases and J by 3 bases; unmatched bases: 5. Notes on the study in general: Certain motif variants had earlier appeared in reactive arthritis synovial fluid and blood. Seemingly characteristic of ankylosing spondylitis blood was a TCR beta motif consisting of 7 or 8 highly homologous variants. Peripheral blood held disease-linked clones only at relatively low frequency, and these were CD8+. As reported, disease-linked clones showed significant enrichment in matched ankylosing spondylitis synovial fluid.

This clonotype originated in a male donor with ankylosing spondylitis. The rearrangement links TRBV29-1 to TRBJ2-1; 11 positions agree with TRBD2. What was sequenced was blood, either unsorted or a sorted T cell fraction (not recorded which). The CDR3 DNA follows: TGCAGCGGGGGACTAGCGGCATACTACAATGAGCAGTTCTTC. Protein: CSGGLAAYYNEQFF.